The rows below give T cell receptor beta chains drawn from one sample of a study of blood T cell repertoires in COVID-19. Data came from immunoSEQ multiplex PCR; TCRdb stores just in-frame clones and leaves some out. In the table there are more than 95,000 clones, around 81% of which are singletons. The specimen was peripheral blood. The source of these receptors is a man older than 75 with acute or convalescent COVID-19. The CDR3 runs from the conserved cysteine through the conserved F or W. D genes are given only for firm matches.

d_call,j_call,v_call,cdr3_aa
TRBD1,TRBJ2-2,TRBV27,CASSNIGQGNGELFF
TRBD2,TRBJ2-7,TRBV18,CASSPGTRSYEQYF
TRBD2,TRBJ2-3,TRBV28,CASSLAGVTSDTQYF
-,TRBJ2-7,TRBV5-1,CASSLDRASYEQYF
-,TRBJ1-1,TRBV3-1/TRBV3-2,CASSDPWRGGTEAFF
TRBD1,TRBJ2-1,TRBV6-4,CASSVGGQGASNEQFF
-,TRBJ2-7,TRBV4-2,CASSQDVTGTNYEQYF
TRBD1,TRBJ2-7,TRBV2,CASSKSRGPSYEQYF
-,TRBJ1-2,TRBV2,CASSEALTGQGRGYTF
TRBD1,TRBJ1-6,TRBV11-2,CASSSGQGSPLHF
TRBD1,TRBJ1-3,TRBV7-9,CASSVKDRDSGNTIYF
TRBD2,TRBJ2-5,TRBV18,CASSRLAGVQETQYF
-,TRBJ1-1,TRBV6-5,CASSYFMNTEAFF
TRBD1,TRBJ2-2,TRBV11-3,CASSLQGATGELFF
TRBD2,TRBJ2-5,TRBV5-1,CASSLGLAVLQETQYF
TRBD1,TRBJ2-7,TRBV11-2,CASSLSGTGRDEQYF
-,TRBJ1-3,TRBV30,CAWLGDTIYF
TRBD1,TRBJ1-4,TRBV28,CASTQGGGEKLFF
-,TRBJ2-2,TRBV28,CASRPTDRNTGELFF
TRBD1,TRBJ2-7,TRBV5-1,CASSLVGTVTYEQYF
-,TRBJ1-1,TRBV6-1,CASSEPGMNTEAFF
TRBD2,TRBJ2-1,TRBV28,CASMGWTSGSNEQFF
TRBD1,TRBJ2-1,TRBV5-1,CASSRGQNNEQFF
TRBD2,TRBJ2-1,TRBV7-2,CASSTGGSNEQFF
TRBD2,TRBJ2-1,TRBV5-1,CASSFGLVANEQFF
-,TRBJ2-7,TRBV7-2,CASSFSTGSYEQYF
-,TRBJ1-2,TRBV10-3,CAISGTPLGGYGYTF
-,TRBJ2-2,TRBV28,CASSSRPGELFF
TRBD1,TRBJ1-4,TRBV5-1,CASSLTGDEKLFF
TRBD2,TRBJ2-1,TRBV18,CASSPTSGPSYNEQFF
-,TRBJ1-2,TRBV28,CASREGLTLNYGYTF
TRBD1,TRBJ1-4,TRBV18,CASSPGQGHEKLFF
TRBD1,TRBJ1-2,TRBV19,CASSANRGRWDRYTF
TRBD1,TRBJ1-1,TRBV19,CASSMDRGTEAFF
-,TRBJ1-5,TRBV5-8,CASNQTEGNQPQHF
TRBD1,TRBJ2-6,TRBV18,CASSPKGASSGANVLTF
-,TRBJ2-6,TRBV7-9,CASSLNSGANVLTF
TRBD1,TRBJ2-7,TRBV28,CASSFTGQGTWEQYF
-,TRBJ1-6,TRBV28,CASRRDNAASPLHF
-,TRBJ1-1,TRBV5-5,CASSLVSQAVTEAFF
-,TRBJ2-3,TRBV6-5,CASSPRSTTDTQYF
TRBD1,TRBJ1-4,TRBV18,CASSPSGGAGNEKLFF
TRBD1,TRBJ1-2,TRBV10-3,CAISESRDRGLNGYTF
-,TRBJ2-1,TRBV7-6,CASSPTIRDNEQFF
-,TRBJ1-5,TRBV19,CASSNRGYPGWTQHF
TRBD2,TRBJ2-1,TRBV7-3,CASTRGGAGGNGEQFF
-,TRBJ2-3,TRBV27,CASSYAYTDTQYF
-,TRBJ2-7,TRBV7-9,CASSGHGEQYF
TRBD1,TRBJ1-5,TRBV7-2,CASSLKGGRGQPQHF
-,TRBJ1-4,TRBV19,CASNSPRETGPSNEKLFF
-,TRBJ1-1,TRBV5-4,CASSLVSSTEAFF
TRBD2,TRBJ2-7,TRBV30,CAWSVQVAGDGEQYF